This passage covers 27 T cell receptor beta chains from one sample sequenced in a study of cytomegalovirus exposure and HLA in healthy donors. PCR used 60 Vbeta primers and 13 Jbeta primers. Sequencing was performed with immunoSEQ multiplex PCR; in TCRdb, only in-frame clones are kept and a portion is missing. The sample has 65,000 to 90,000 clones; over 60% are singletons. The sample taken for sequencing was PBMCs. All receptors derive from a man between 60 and 75 years old in good health and CMV-seronegative.

CDR3 coding DNA: TGTGCCAGCAGTGTCGGACGGGGTATCTATGGCTACACCTTC. Amino acid sequence: CASSVGRGIYGYTF. This sequence joins TRBV2 and TRBJ1-2, with unresolved D. Trimming pared 4 bases from V and 4 bases from J, leaving 13 bases between. Germline CDR1 SNHLY, CDR2 FYNNEI. The CDR3 spans 14 residues.

This clone was observed a handful of times. V usage is TRBV7-8 and J usage is TRBJ2-5; 9 positions agree with TRBD2. Losses at the gene ends were 3 bases for V and 2 bases for J; bases not matched to a gene: 4. The CDR3 consists of 15 residues. The V gene's germline CDR1 is SGHVS and CDR2 FQNEAQ. The CDR3, as DNA: TGTGCCAGCAGCTTGGGCGGGGGGGATCAAGAGACCCAGTACTTC. Translation: CASSLGGGDQETQYF.

The chain uses TRBV25-1 and TRBJ1-1; no firm D call. Germline V gene data show CDR1 as MGHDK and CDR2 as SYGVNS. V lost 8 bases to trimming and J lost 0 bases, with 4 bases between them. The CDR3 runs 11 residues. The CDR3 loop is CASQVNTEAFF. In DNA form, the CDR3 reads TGTGCCAGCCAGGTGAACACTGAAGCTTTCTTT.

J is TRBJ1-6 and V is TRBV2, with 7 bases that match TRBD1. The CDR3 has 15 amino acids. Germline-derived CDR1 and CDR2 are SNHLY and FYNNEI. J lost 4 bases, V lost 7 bases, and 7 bases had no gene match. The CDR3 DNA sequence: TGTGCCAGCAAACCAGGGGGGACGTATAATTCACCCCTCCACTTT. Its translation: CASKPGGTYNSPLHF.

This clone was seen only a few times. Sequence at one end of the junction differs from germline and may be a read error. V usage is TRBV5-6 and J usage is TRBJ2-7; 10 bases match TRBD1. Germline V gene data show CDR1 as SGHDT and CDR2 as YYEEEE. CDR3 length: 13 residues. The CDR3 DNA sequence: TGTGCCAGCAGCATAGGACAGGGGGGGGAGCAATACTTC. Protein sequence: CASSIGQGGEQYF.

Worth noting for this clone: One junction end does not reproduce the germline sequence, and a read error may be involved. The V and J genes are TRBV7-9 and TRBJ1-3; D is undetermined. The CDR3 length is 12 residues. From germline, CDR1 is SEHNR and CDR2 FQNEAQ (reference sequence). The CDR3 region is CSSSFGGNTIYF. CDR3 DNA sequence: TGTTCCAGCAGCTTTGGCGGAAACACCATATATTTT.

The V gene is TRBV2, the J gene TRBJ2-2; D is unresolved. V lost 6 bases and J lost 5, with 10 bases in between. CDR3 length: 13 residues. CDR1 is SNHLY and CDR2 is FYNNEI in the germline V gene. CDR3 amino acids: CASRPLGTGELFF. Written as DNA, the CDR3 is TGTGCCAGCAGGCCCCTAGGAACCGGGGAGCTGTTTTTT.

This chain connects TRBV21-1 to TRBJ1-2; TRBD1, as called in the table, went unchecked against the DNA. TRBV21-1 is marked as a pseudogene. The CDR3 length is 14 residues. The CDR3 spells CASSKGASSYGYTF. The CDR3 region has the DNA TGTGCCAGCAGCAAGGGGGCCAGTTCCTATGGCTACACCTTC.

This chain links TRBV2 with TRBJ1-2; the match to TRBD1 covers 9 bases. Germline trimming cut 6 bases from V and 7 bases from J; bases unmatched to any gene: 12. The CDR3 contains 15 residues. Germline-derived CDR1 and CDR2 are SNHLY and FYNNEI. The CDR3 here is CASSYGTGSFGGYTF. The CDR3 coding sequence is TGTGCCAGCAGCTACGGGACAGGGTCCTTCGGTGGCTACACCTTC.

The chain carries TRBV9 and TRBJ2-3; D is unresolved. The CDR3 extends over 15 amino acids. Trimming shortened V by 2 bases and J by 0 bases, and 10 bases separated the two germline ends. Germline CDR1 is SGDLS and CDR2 is YYNGEE. The CDR3, as DNA: TGTGCCAGCAGCGTTATTGCCACTAGCACAGATACGCAGTATTTT. It specifies CASSVIATSTDTQYF.

The chain combines TRBV5-1 with TRBJ2-7, with 8 bases that match TRBD2. Germline values: CDR1 SGHRS, CDR2 YFSETQ. With V trimmed by 1 base and J by 5 bases, 20 bases remained unmatched. The CDR3 sequence is 19 residues long. The CDR3 sequence: CASSLNVSPPRGGPDEQYF. The CDR3 DNA sequence: TGCGCCAGCAGCTTGAATGTTTCCCCCCCACGGGGGGGCCCGGACGAGCAGTACTTC.

This rearrangement joins TRBV20-1 to TRBJ2-7, with TRBD1 matching 7 bases. Germline V CDR1 and CDR2: DFQATT, SNEGSKA (reference sequence). V shed 6 bases, J shed 4 bases, and the junction held 3 bases outside the gene matches. This CDR3 region has 11 residues. Here the CDR3 DNA reads TGCAGTGCAGAGACAGGGTACGAGCAGTACTTC. It translates to CSAETGYEQYF.

The table lists this clone with a count of one. The chain links TRBV4-1 to TRBJ2-1, with D possibly matching TRBD2 (6 bases). The CDR3 covers 15 residues. V was pared by 1 base and J by 8 bases, with 15 bases between. The germline gives CDR1 MGHRA, CDR2 YSYEKL. The CDR3 spells CASSQAISPGDEQFF. The CDR3 DNA reads as TGCGCCAGCAGCCAAGCAATAAGCCCGGGGGATGAGCAGTTCTTC.

The V and J genes are TRBV27 and TRBJ2-2, with D possibly TRBD2 on 5 matching bases. CDR1 and CDR2 (germline): MNHEY, SMNVEV (reference sequence). The CDR3 consists of 16 residues. V was pared by 3 bases and J by 4 bases, with 15 bases between. This CDR3 is CASSLRGPWGTGELFF. CDR3 DNA: TGTGCCAGCAGTTTGAGAGGGCCATGGGGCACCGGGGAGCTGTTTTTT.

This clone has more than one count but fewer than ten. CDR3 sequence: CASTPHRGPGEQYF. In DNA, the CDR3 is TGTGCCAGCACCCCCCACAGGGGACCCGGAGAGCAGTACTTC. This rearrangement joins TRBV5-8 to TRBJ2-7, with TRBD1 matching 7 bases. The germline V gene encodes CDR1 SGHTS and CDR2 YDEGEE. V gave up 6 bases and J gave up 7 bases; unmatched junction bases: 13. The CDR3 length is 14 residues.

V is TRBV6-6 and J is TRBJ2-7; 9 bases are a match to TRBD2. Germline V gene data show CDR1 as MNHNY and CDR2 as SVGAGI (reference sequence). V shed 6 bases, J shed 4 bases, and the junction held 7 bases outside the gene matches. The CDR3 totals 14 residues. CDR3 in DNA: TGTGCCAGCAGCAGTAGCGGGGGTCAGTACGAGCAGTACTTC. It translates to CASSSSGGQYEQYF.

This chain links TRBV11-2 with TRBJ1-2, with D possibly being TRBD1 (6 bases). The CDR3 is made up of 15 amino acids. V was pared by 6 bases and J by 0 bases, with 14 bases between. Germline assignment: CDR1 SGHAT and CDR2 FQNNGV. DNA of the CDR3: TGTGCCAGCAGTCAGGTCAGGGGCGCTAACTATGGCTACACCTTC. Its translation: CASSQVRGANYGYTF.

With respect to this clone: Other nucleotide sequences from this sample produce the same CDR3. The chain couples TRBV6-6 to TRBJ1-2; D ambiguous. The CDR3 is 13 amino acids. The V end was cut by 6 bases, the J end by 0 bases, with 8 bases between. Germline-derived CDR1 and CDR2 are MNHNY and SVGAGI (reference sequence). The CDR3 region has the DNA TGTGCCAGCAGCCCCGGAGCTAACTATGGCTACACCTTC. Residues: CASSPGANYGYTF.

CDR3 region: CASSLASGSGNTIYF. The CDR3 coding sequence is TGCGCCAGCAGCTTGGCCTCCGGCTCTGGAAACACCATATATTTT. This chain links TRBV5-1 with TRBJ1-3; D is ambiguous. The CDR3 totals 15 residues. V was shortened by 0 bases and J by 0 bases, with 7 bases between the two germline ends. Germline CDR1 SGHRS, CDR2 YFSETQ.

The chain combines TRBV7-2 with TRBJ2-7, with TRBD2 identical over 8 bases. The germline CDR1 and CDR2 sequences are SGHTA and FQGNSA. Trimming took 5 bases from V and 2 from J; bases not matched to a gene: 8. The CDR3 sequence is 15 residues long. CDR3 nucleotides: TGTGCCAGCAGCCTCCGGGCGGGGGGTACCTACGAGCAGTACTTC. Its translation is CASSLRAGGTYEQYF. Filled out from reference TRBV7-2 and TRBJ2-7, the complete variable domain reads GAGVSQSPSNKVTEKGKDVELRCDPISGHTALYWYRQSLGQGLEFLIYFQGNSAPDKSGLPSDRFSAERTGGSVSTLTIQRTQQEDSAVYLCASSLRAGGTYEQYFGPGTRLTVT.

The chain carries TRBV5-1 and TRBJ2-7; tentative D call: TRBD2 (5 bases). Per germline, CDR1 SGHRS and CDR2 YFSETQ. This CDR3 comprises 14 residues. With 4 bases removed from V and 3 bases from J, the gap between germline ends came to 14 bases. The CDR3 sequence is CASSPATAGYEQYF. The DNA for the CDR3 is TGCGCCAGCAGCCCAGCAACGGCGGGCTACGAGCAGTACTTC.

V usage is TRBV2 and J usage is TRBJ1-5; D call uncertain. Trimming took off 3 bases at V and 0 bases at J, with 15 bases between the two ends. The CDR3 totals 17 residues. Germline CDR1 is SNHLY and CDR2 is FYNNEI. The CDR3 sequence: CASSEVEPVNSNQPQHF. The CDR3 coding sequence is TGTGCCAGCAGTGAGGTAGAGCCGGTAAATAGCAATCAGCCCCAGCATTTT.

The chain recombines TRBV9 with TRBJ2-7; 8 bases line up with TRBD1. After removal of 3 bases from V and 2 bases from J, the junction contained 4 bases not matched to a gene. The CDR3 totals 14 residues. Germline V gene lookup returns CDR1 SGDLS and CDR2 YYNGEE. In DNA form, the CDR3 reads TGTGCCAGCAGCGACGGACAGGGAACCTACGAGCAGTACTTC. This gives the protein CASSDGQGTYEQYF. The variable domain in full, completed from reference TRBV9 and TRBJ2-7, reads DSGVTQTPKHLITATGQRVTLRCSPRSGDLSVYWYQQSLDQGLQFLIQYYNGEERAKGNILERFSAQQFPDLHSELNLSSLELGDSALYFCASSDGQGTYEQYFGPGTRLTVT.

This clone was counted a single time. This rearrangement joins TRBV25-1 to TRBJ2-7; TRBD1 aligns across 7 bases. The CDR3 is 13 residues long. Germline V gene sequence: CDR1 MGHDK, CDR2 SYGVNS. Germline trimming cut 5 bases from V and 3 bases from J; bases unmatched to any gene: 4. In DNA form, the CDR3 reads TGTGCCAGCAGTAGACAGGGATACTACGAGCAGTACTTC. Its protein product is CASSRQGYYEQYF.

J is TRBJ1-1 and V is TRBV19, with 10 bases lining up with TRBD1. Germline lookup yields CDR1 LNHDA and CDR2 SQIVND (reference sequence). There are 15 residues in the CDR3. The J segment lost 1 base and the V segment lost 4 bases, leaving 3 bases of the junction unmatched. The CDR3 spells CASSTGTGENTEAFF. DNA for the CDR3: TGTGCCAGTAGTACTGGGACAGGGGAGAACACTGAAGCTTTCTTT.

CDR3 region: CASSTTEDTEAFF. In DNA, the CDR3 is TGTGCCAGTAGTACAACAGAAGACACTGAAGCTTTCTTT. The rearrangement links TRBV19 to TRBJ1-1; no clear D. The germline V and J ends were trimmed by 4 bases and 3 bases, with 9 bases remaining between them. Germline values: CDR1 LNHDA, CDR2 SQIVND (reference sequence). The CDR3 consists of 13 residues.

The chain links TRBV27 to TRBJ1-5; weak D call: TRBD1 (6 bases). The CDR3 is made up of 14 amino acids. Germline V CDR1 and CDR2: MNHEY, SMNVEV (reference sequence). V gave up 5 bases and J gave up 5 bases, with 13 bases separating them. CDR3 nucleotides: TGTGCCAGCAGTCCCCGGACAGTCTATCAGCCCCAGCATTTT. It yields the protein CASSPRTVYQPQHF.